The 7 T cell receptor beta chains below come from one sample, sequenced in a study of cytomegalovirus exposure and HLA in healthy donors. 13 Jbeta primers and 60 Vbeta primers were used for the PCR. Data came from immunoSEQ multiplex PCR; TCRdb stores just in-frame clones and leaves some out. The sample features about 96,000 clones, with roughly 3.5% in its top ten. The sample taken for sequencing was PBMCs. The receptors shown here come from a woman aged 30 to 39 in good health and CMV-seronegative.

The chain employs TRBV7-2 and TRBJ1-5; D unclear. CDR1 and CDR2 (germline): SGHTA, FQGNSA. V was clipped by 1 base and J by 1 base, with 8 bases between them. This CDR3 is 15 amino acids long. The CDR3 coding sequence is TGTGCCAGCAGCTTAGAAATCGGGAGCAATCAGCCCCAGCATTTT. It codes for CASSLEIGSNQPQHF.

J is TRBJ2-2 and V is TRBV29-1, with D possibly matching TRBD1 (6 bases). Trimming stripped 5 bases from V and 4 bases from J, with 17 bases between. Germline loops: CDR1 SQVTM, CDR2 ANQGSEA. The CDR3 has 15 amino acids. CDR3 protein: CSVKLTGTPTGELFF. CDR3 nucleotide sequence: TGCAGCGTTAAGCTTACCGGGACACCCACCGGGGAGCTGTTTTTT.

This rearrangement joins TRBV2 to TRBJ2-3; a weak D match, TRBD2 (6 bases). Germline-derived CDR1 and CDR2 are SNHLY and FYNNEI. V shed 6 bases and J shed 1 base, with 11 bases lying between them. The CDR3 totals 14 residues. The CDR3 spells CASRDASGTDTQYF. The CDR3 region has the DNA TGTGCCAGCAGAGACGCTAGCGGCACAGATACGCAGTATTTT.

The chain has TRBV27 and TRBJ2-5, with TRBD1 matching over 9 bases. J lost 5 bases, V lost 6 bases, and 7 bases had no gene match. The CDR3 runs 14 residues. Germline assignment: CDR1 MNHEY and CDR2 SMNVEV (reference sequence). In DNA, the CDR3 is TGTGCCAGCAGGTCACAGGGGGCCGCGGAGACCCAGTACTTC. This codes for CASRSQGAAETQYF.

The V and J genes are TRBV19 and TRBJ2-1; TRBD2 agrees at 9 bases. The length of the CDR3 is 15 residues. Germline V gene sequence: CDR1 LNHDA, CDR2 SQIVND (reference sequence). The trim removed 4 bases at V and 7 bases at J, leaving 8 bases unmatched. CDR3: CASSKLAGRGNEQFF. CDR3 bases: TGTGCCAGTAGTAAACTAGCGGGCCGGGGGAATGAGCAGTTCTTC.

The chain carries TRBV5-1 and TRBJ2-5, with TRBD1 matching over 8 bases. This CDR3 is 15 amino acids long. V trimming: 0 bases; J trimming: 4 bases; junction bases outside the gene matches: 5. In germline, CDR1 is SGHRS, CDR2 YFSETQ. CDR3 in DNA: TGCGCCAGCAGCTTGGTAGCAGGGGGCGGAGAGACCCAGTACTTC. It codes for CASSLVAGGGETQYF.

The chain joins TRBV7-9 to TRBJ1-5, with D possibly matching TRBD1 (6 bases). Germline V CDR1 and CDR2: SEHNR, FQNEAQ (reference sequence). CDR3 size: 14 residues. Deletions cut 3 bases from V and 3 bases from J, with 9 bases between. CDR3 residues: CASSLGDTNQPQHF. CDR3 in DNA: TGTGCCAGCAGCTTGGGGGACACCAATCAGCCCCAGCATTTT.